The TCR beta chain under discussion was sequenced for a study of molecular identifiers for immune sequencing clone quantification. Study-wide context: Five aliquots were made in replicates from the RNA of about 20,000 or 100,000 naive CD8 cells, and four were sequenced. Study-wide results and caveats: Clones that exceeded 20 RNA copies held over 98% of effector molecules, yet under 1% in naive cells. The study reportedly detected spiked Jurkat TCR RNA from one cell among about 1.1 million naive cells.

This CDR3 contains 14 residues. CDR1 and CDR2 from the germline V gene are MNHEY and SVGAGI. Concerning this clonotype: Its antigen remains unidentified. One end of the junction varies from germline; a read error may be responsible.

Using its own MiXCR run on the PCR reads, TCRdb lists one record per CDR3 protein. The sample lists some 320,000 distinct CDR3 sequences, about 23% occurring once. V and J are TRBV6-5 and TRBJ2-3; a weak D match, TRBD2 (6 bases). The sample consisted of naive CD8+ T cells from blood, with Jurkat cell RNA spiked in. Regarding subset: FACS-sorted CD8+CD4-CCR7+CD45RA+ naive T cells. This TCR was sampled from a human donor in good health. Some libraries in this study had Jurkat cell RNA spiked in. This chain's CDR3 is CTSRVGGGTDTQYF. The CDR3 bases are TGTACCAGCAGGGTCGGAGGGGGCACAGATACGCAGTATTTT.